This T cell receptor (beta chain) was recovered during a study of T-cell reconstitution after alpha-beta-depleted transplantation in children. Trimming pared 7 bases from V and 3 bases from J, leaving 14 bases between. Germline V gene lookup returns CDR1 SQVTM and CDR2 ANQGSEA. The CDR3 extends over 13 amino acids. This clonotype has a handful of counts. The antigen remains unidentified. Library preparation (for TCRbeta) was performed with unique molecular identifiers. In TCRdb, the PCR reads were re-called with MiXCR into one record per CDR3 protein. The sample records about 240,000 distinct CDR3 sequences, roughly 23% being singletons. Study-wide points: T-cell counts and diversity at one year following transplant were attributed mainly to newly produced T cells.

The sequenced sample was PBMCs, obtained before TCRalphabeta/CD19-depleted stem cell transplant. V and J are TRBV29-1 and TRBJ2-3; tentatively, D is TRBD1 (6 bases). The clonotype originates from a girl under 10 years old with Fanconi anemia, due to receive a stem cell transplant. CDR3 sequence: CSALSGVTDTQYF. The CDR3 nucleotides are TGCAGCGCCCTGTCAGGGGTAACAGATACGCAGTATTTT.